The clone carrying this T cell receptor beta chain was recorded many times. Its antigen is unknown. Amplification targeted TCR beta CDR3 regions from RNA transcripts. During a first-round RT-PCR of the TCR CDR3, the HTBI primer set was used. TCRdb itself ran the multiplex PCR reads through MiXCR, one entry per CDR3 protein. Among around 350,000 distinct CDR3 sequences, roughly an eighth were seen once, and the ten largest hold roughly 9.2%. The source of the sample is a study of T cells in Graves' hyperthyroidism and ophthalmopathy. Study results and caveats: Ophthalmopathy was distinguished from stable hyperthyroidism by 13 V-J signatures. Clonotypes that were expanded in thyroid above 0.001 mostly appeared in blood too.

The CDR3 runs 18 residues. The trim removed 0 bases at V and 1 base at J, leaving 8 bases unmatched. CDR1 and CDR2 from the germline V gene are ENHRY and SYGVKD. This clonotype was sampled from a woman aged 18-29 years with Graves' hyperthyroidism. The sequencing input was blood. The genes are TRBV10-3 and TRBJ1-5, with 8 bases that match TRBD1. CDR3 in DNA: TGTGCCATCAGTGAGTCGAAATCAGGGGGCCAGAGCAATCAGCCCCAGCATTTT. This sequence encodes CAISESKSGGQSNQPQHF.